This record covers a single TCR beta chain. The antigen it binds to is not known. It has no much larger one-base neighbor in the sample; base qualities were not kept. TCRbeta CDR3 regions were amplified from genomic DNA by means of the immunoSEQ Assay, a bias-controlled multiplex PCR. On the authors' methods: Within the assay, amplification of reference gene primers was used to estimate how many nucleated cells each sample contained. To quantify the absolute abundance of each unique TCRbeta CDR3 rearrangement, sequence reads were collapsed and filtered. For each sample, productive Simpson clonality was calculated as the square root of Simpson's diversity index over productive rearrangements. The source is immuneACCESS, and TCRdb retained only in-frame sequences with V and J called. Part of the clones is not carried over; for the studies checked, unresolved V genes explain less than half of this, and the remainder is unexplained. V, J and clone size derive from that table, while D and trimming were established from the DNA sequence. Here the sample has 200,000 or so clones; about 85% occur a single time. The top ten hold around 2.7% of the sample.

The data belong to a study of blood T cell repertoires in COVID-19 (dated by TCRdb to between 2020 and 2021). In the study overall: Collaborator samples came from the United States, Italy and Spain and covered acute and convalescent phases of COVID-19. The repertoires were released in a freely available public database intended as a resource for research on the immune response to SARS-CoV-2. The material from the prospective study consisted of cDNA or gDNA derived from T cells, B-cell-depleted T cells, or PBMCs. Subjects who had been exposed to COVID-19, were actively infected with it, or had recovered from it provided the deeply sampled blood TCRbeta repertoires that made up the dataset. Sample metadata almost always included a de-identified subject ID, COVID-19 status, age in years and sex. Where available, HLA class I and class II types were taken from metadata supplied by the sample provider and were not determined by assay-based typing. The samples were drawn from two sources: the first 160 participants of the ongoing ImmuneRACE study, and 1,200 or so subjects contributed by 6 global collaborators. What the research found in general, with its limitations: The quantity of clinical and demographic metadata differed by source and by participant and was supplied without curation.

In the prospective study, participants were about 18 to 100 years old, resided in about two dozen geographic areas of the United States, and were enrolled through a virtual design. Cohort assignment in the prospective study relied on participant-reported clinical history from a screening survey and a study questionnaire. Recovered participants in ImmuneRACE Cohort 3 were defined as having two consecutive negative NP/OP PCR tests, clearance from a healthcare professional, or resolution of symptoms. In the prospective study, mobile phlebotomists collected whole blood, serum and a nasopharyngeal or oropharyngeal swab from each participant. Additional blood draws and questionnaires over a 2-month period could optionally be provided by prospective study participants. Blood samples from the prospective study were shipped frozen or at room temperature prior to DNA extraction. Based on the germline V gene, the CDR1 and CDR2 sequences are MNHEY and SVGAGI. Spanning cysteine to phenylalanine, the CDR3 consists of 15 amino acids. The DNA shown is the 45-base CDR3, in frame from base 1. A distance of 12 bases separates the germline ends of V and J, which lose 3 bases and 0 bases respectively.

This sequence originates from a woman aged 25 to 39 who had recovered from COVID-19. Sequencing was done on a sample of PBMCs or T cells enriched from blood (not recorded which). The V gene is TRBV6-5 and the J gene is TRBJ2-7; tentative D gene TRBD1, with 6 bases matching. The encoded CDR3 is CASSYGTGLSYEQYF. The nucleotide sequence is given as TGTGCCAGCAGTTATGGTACAGGGCTCTCCTACGAGCAGTACTTC.